The rows below give T cell receptor beta chains drawn from one sample of a study of cytomegalovirus exposure and HLA in healthy donors. The data were produced by immunoSEQ multiplex PCR, yet TCRdb's version contains in-frame clones alone and is incomplete. The repertoire holds some 150,000 clones, with approximately 78% as singletons. The specimen sequenced was PBMCs. The origin of the receptors is a man aged 35-49 years in good health and CMV-seropositive. CDR3s leave out the opening cysteine and the closing phenylalanine or tryptophan. Size tells how often a clone was seen (once, few, many) or the class of an expanded clone, and some rows leave it out.

clone_size | j_call | v_call | cdr3_aa
. | TRBJ2-1 | TRBV7-9 | ASSSSPGYSNEQF
few | TRBJ2-5 | TRBV6-4 | ASSPRALWETQY
. | . | TRBV7-8 | ASSLRFSYEQY
. | TRBJ1-6 | TRBV5-1 | ASRSSPGTENSPLH
. | TRBJ1-1 | TRBV7-9 | ASSKTGSVDEAF
. | TRBJ2-7 | TRBV25-1 | ASSRTYEQY
. | TRBJ2-1 | TRBV19 | ASSIRQTYNEQF
. | TRBJ1-5 | TRBV6-1 | ASSKLRDQPQH
. | TRBJ1-2 | TRBV7-9 | SSSQGLAYSYT
once | TRBJ2-7 | TRBV10-3 | AISETDRATYEQY
. | TRBJ1-2 | TRBV7-2 | ASSPGQGPYGYT
. | TRBJ1-1 | TRBV7-2 | ASSTDRGNTEAF
. | TRBJ2-1 | TRBV5-1 | ASSFKLAGGEEQF
. | TRBJ2-7 | TRBV11-1 | ASSFGGRSYEQY
. | TRBJ2-5 | TRBV5-1 | ASSPMTSSQETQY
. | TRBJ2-4 | TRBV30 | AGSPGQGSIQY
. | TRBJ2-4 | TRBV4-3 | ASSQGYRDRDIQY
. | TRBJ2-5 | TRBV7-2 | ASSLGLAGAQETQY
. | TRBJ2-1 | TRBV25-1 | ASSEGLAGGYNEQF
. | TRBJ2-7 | TRBV28 | ASRGGYEQY
. | TRBJ1-1 | TRBV2 | ASCRSGGEAF
few | TRBJ2-5 | TRBV19 | ASSTGQLQETQY
. | TRBJ2-1 | TRBV2 | ASNGGGSSYNEQF
. | TRBJ2-7 | TRBV4-1 | ASSLDGGSYEQY
. | TRBJ1-4 | TRBV28 | ATRQGRNFLF
. | . | TRBV5-1 | ASSSVPGGGEQY
. | TRBJ2-2 | TRBV4-1 | ASSQVLAGPGNSGELF
few | TRBJ1-1 | TRBV5-6 | ASSFLTVNTEAF